The entry that follows covers one T cell receptor (beta chain) sequence. Its specificity is not known. Sequencing used immunoSEQ multiplex PCR; TCRdb keeps in-frame clones, though not all of them. Here the sample spans over a million clones, approximately 76% being singletons. With 0 bases removed from V and 5 bases from J, the gap between germline ends came to 16 bases. The CDR3 is 16 amino acids. Germline CDR1 GTSNPN, CDR2 SVGIG (reference sequence). This sample is drawn from a study of shared clonotypes between healthy human individuals. Study outcomes and limitations: Generation probabilities of non-shared clonotypes were lower (relative to those shared by all four donors). Among the subsets, naive ones generally showed larger estimated richness than memory ones. What rarefaction showed was incomplete sorted-subset sequencing despite large depth.

The chain uses TRBV30 and TRBJ2-2; possible D gene TRBD2, 6 bases. The TCR sequence derives from a young man in good health. Input material: memory CD4+ T cells sorted from blood. Subset meaning: CD45RA-negative fraction. The CDR3 DNA follows: TGTGCCTGGAGTGTAATACGCAGGGAGGAAACCGGGGAGCTGTTTTTT. This sequence encodes CAWSVIRREETGELFF. The full variable domain, its missing parts supplied by reference TRBV30 and TRBJ2-2, is SQTIHQWPATLVQPVGSPLSLECTVEGTSNPNLYWYRQAAGRGLQLLFYSVGIGQISSEVPQNLSASRPQDRQFILSSKKLLLSDSGFYLCAWSVIRREETGELFFGEGSRLTVL.